Listed here is a single T cell receptor beta chain. Profiled with immunoSEQ multiplex PCR; TCRdb holds only in-frame clones, not every one. There are approximately 36,000 clones in the sample; roughly 87% occur only once, and around 20% lies in the top ten. These data belong to a study of blood T cell repertoires in COVID-19. Study context: The study drew acute and convalescent COVID-19 samples from the United States, Italy and Spain.

Looked up from germline, CDR1 is SNHLY and CDR2 is FYNNEI. J gave up 5 bases and V 6 bases, and 9 bases lay outside the gene matches. CDR3 size: 14 residues. The rearrangement uses TRBV2 and TRBJ1-2; 7 positions agree with TRBD1. The sample was peripheral blood. The TCR was taken from a man aged 60-69 years with acute or convalescent COVID-19. CDR3 DNA: TGTGCCAGCAGCGGGGCAGGGGGAAGTTATGGCTACACCTTC. This sequence encodes CASSGAGGSYGYTF.